This T cell receptor (beta chain) originates from a study of blood T cell repertoires in COVID-19. Study-level information: Nucleic acid was either cDNA or gDNA, and it came from T cells, B-cell-depleted T cells, or PBMCs.

Germline V gene data show CDR1 as SQVTM and CDR2 as ANQGSEA. The J segment lost 4 bases and the V segment lost 8 bases, leaving 14 bases of the junction unmatched. The CDR3 is made up of 15 amino acids. Study processing details: From reference gene primer amplification, estimates of nucleated cell counts were derived. Some clones are missing from TCRdb's copy, which holds only in-frame ones; the method was immunoSEQ multiplex PCR. The DNA gave D and trimming, while V, J and clone size come from that table. The data hold about 120,000 clones, with 60% to 85% observed a single time. The sequenced sample was peripheral blood. The chain has TRBV29-1 and TRBJ2-1; 7 bases agree with TRBD2. This receptor was identified in a man between 65 and 85 years old with acute or convalescent COVID-19. The CDR3 region is CSPWAKAGSYNEQFF. CDR3 in DNA: TGCAGCCCCTGGGCTAAAGCGGGAAGTTACAATGAGCAGTTCTTC.